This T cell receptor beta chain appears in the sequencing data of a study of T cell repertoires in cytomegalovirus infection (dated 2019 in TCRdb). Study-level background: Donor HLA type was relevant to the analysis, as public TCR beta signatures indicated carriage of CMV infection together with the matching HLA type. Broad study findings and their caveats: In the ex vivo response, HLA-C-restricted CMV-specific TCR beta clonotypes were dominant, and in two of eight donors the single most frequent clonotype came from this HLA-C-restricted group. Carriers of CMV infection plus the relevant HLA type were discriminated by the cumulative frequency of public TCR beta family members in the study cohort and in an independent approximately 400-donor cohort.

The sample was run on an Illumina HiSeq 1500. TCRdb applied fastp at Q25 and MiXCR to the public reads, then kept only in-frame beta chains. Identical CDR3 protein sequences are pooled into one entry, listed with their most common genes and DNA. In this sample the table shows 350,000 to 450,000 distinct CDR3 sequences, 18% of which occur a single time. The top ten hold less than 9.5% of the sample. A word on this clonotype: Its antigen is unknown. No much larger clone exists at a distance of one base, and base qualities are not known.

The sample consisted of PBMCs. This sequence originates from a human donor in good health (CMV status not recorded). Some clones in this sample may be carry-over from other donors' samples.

The nucleotide sequence reads TGTGCCAGCAGCCCCCCGGGACAGGGCTCTGAAGCTTTCTTT. This sequence encodes CASSPPGQGSEAFF. In this chain, TRBV28 is recombined with TRBJ1-1; TRBD1 fits 9 bases in the junction. Unmatched junction bases come to 8, with V trimmed by 6 bases and J by 6 bases. Taken from cysteine to phenylalanine, the CDR3 has 14 residues. Only the CDR3 part of the read is kept: 42 bases, read in frame from the first base. The germline V gene specifies MDHEN as CDR1 and SYDVKM as CDR2.